This T cell receptor (beta chain) was recovered during a study of control samples from healthy donors and cancer patients. The CDR3 covers 14 residues. CDR1 and CDR2 (germline): MNHEY, SMNVEV (reference sequence). V lost 8 bases and J lost 6, with 19 bases in between. TCRdb's table, derived via immunoSEQ multiplex PCR, lists solely in-frame clones and lacks some. Of 150,000 to 200,000 clones detected, about nine tenths appear once; the ten largest clones hold 2%. A single count supports this clone. The V call is TRBV27, the J call TRBJ1-1; possible D gene TRBD1, 5 bases. The source is a woman aged 40-49 years in good health. Sequenced: blood. CDR3 in amino acids: CASASRVGLPEAFF. CDR3 nucleotides: TGTGCCAGCGCCTCCAGGGTGGGGTTGCCTGAAGCTTTCTTT.